The entry below describes one TCR beta chain. The source of the sample is a study of cytomegalovirus exposure and HLA in healthy donors. This CDR3 has 13 amino acids. With 1 base clipped from V and 4 bases from J, the junction kept 4 bases outside the gene matches. Germline CDR1 reads GTSNPN; CDR2 reads SVGIG (reference sequence). Primers for the PCR totalled 60 Vbeta and 13 Jbeta. TCRdb's copy holds only in-frame clones and misses some; the assay was immunoSEQ multiplex PCR. The sample holds under 150,000 clones, over 60% seen once. Sequencing used PBMCs. The sequence derives from a man aged 18 to 30 in good health and CMV-seropositive. The V gene is TRBV30, the J gene TRBJ2-7; 7 nucleotides match TRBD1. CDR3 DNA: TGTGCCTGGAGTGGGGACAGCTCTTACGAGCAGTACTTC. Amino acids: CAWSGDSSYEQYF.